The TCR beta chain under discussion was sequenced for a study of human T cells and chemical hapten exposure. Overall study: Patients additionally received therapeutic doses of diphenylcyclopropenone on the scalp once a week, and this continued throughout the approximately 26-week study. The patient population, which was mostly female, had alopecia areata, totalis or universalis.

Specified time point: patch test 2, 6 weeks after DPC sensitization. Treatment described: therapeutic diphenylcyclopropenone sensitization with weekly scalp DPC. Study-level results: DPC sensitization produced no change in TCRs with frequency above 1 in 1000.

Germline lookup yields CDR1 SEHNR and CDR2 FQNEAQ (reference sequence). The length of the CDR3 is 13 residues. Single cDNA molecules in the library carried unique molecular identifiers attached during preparation. In TCRdb, the RACE reads were re-called with MiXCR into one record per CDR3 protein. The sample yields over 85,000 distinct CDR3 sequences, approximately 8.6% seen once. With respect to this clonotype: Its antigen is not known. Sequence at one end of the junction differs from germline and may be a read error.

The chain couples TRBV7-9 to TRBJ1-6, with D uncertain. The source is a woman aged 35 to 49 with alopecia areata. Some clones in this sample may be carry-over from other donors' samples. Sequences were derived from whole blood, sampled in connection with sensitization to the hapten diphenylcyclopropenone (DPC). This chain's CDR3 is CAGSLDGDSPLHF. Written as DNA, the CDR3 is TGTGCCGGCAGCCTGGACGGAGATTCACCCCTCCACTTT.